Each of the 6 T cell receptor beta chains below was sequenced from the same sample in a study of CD8 T cells in Susac syndrome. After extraction with the RNeasy kit, about 0.5 to 1 ug of the RNA was reverse transcribed using random hexamers. Each CDR3 protein is one row after TCRdb ran MiXCR on the immunoSEQ multiplex PCR reads. There are 75,000 to 80,000 distinct CDR3 sequences in the sample; roughly 94% occur only once, and approximately 0.49% lies in the top ten. Sequenced input: CD8+ T cells from PBMCs. These receptors were collected from a human donor with Susac syndrome.

V is TRBV20-1 and J is TRBJ2-5; D might be TRBD1 (5 bases). With 0 bases removed from V and 2 bases from J, the gap between germline ends came to 13 bases. Germline loops: CDR1 DFQATT, CDR2 SNEGSKA (reference sequence). This CDR3 comprises 15 residues. The CDR3: CSARDREWQQETQYF. Written as DNA, the CDR3 is TGCAGTGCTAGAGACAGGGAATGGCAACAAGAGACCCAGTACTTC.

This rearrangement joins TRBV7-9 to TRBJ1-2; D gene unclear. With 6 bases removed from V and 3 bases from J, the gap between germline ends came to 5 bases. The germline V gene has CDR1 SEHNR and CDR2 FQNEAQ (reference sequence). The CDR3 runs 11 residues. For the CDR3, the DNA is TGTGCCAGCAGTATGGACTATGGCTACACCTTC. Its translation is CASSMDYGYTF.

The chain recombines TRBV11-2 with TRBJ1-5; TRBD1 matches at 9 bases. The germline V gene has CDR1 SGHAT and CDR2 FQNNGV. CDR3 length: 17 amino acids. Trimming removed 6 bases from V and 4 bases from J; junction bases left unmatched: 13. The CDR3 sequence is CASSMGQGVGPNQPQHF. DNA for the CDR3: TGTGCCAGCAGTATGGGACAGGGTGTTGGCCCGAATCAGCCCCAGCATTTT.

The count of this clonotype is one. This chain connects TRBV20-1 to TRBJ2-7; 9 bases are a match to TRBD1. This CDR3 spans 13 amino acids. With V trimmed by 1 base and J by 5 bases, 3 bases remained unmatched. Germline V gives CDR1 DFQATT, CDR2 SNEGSKA (reference sequence). The CDR3 region has the DNA TGCAGTGCTAGAGCAGGGGACAGGGACGAGCAGTACTTC. This encodes CSARAGDRDEQYF.

V usage is TRBV7-9 and J usage is TRBJ2-7, with a weak D call TRBD1 (6 bases). Trimming left V 5 bases short and J 2 bases short, with 19 bases between. The CDR3 contains 16 residues. Germline V gene lookup returns CDR1 SEHNR and CDR2 FQNEAQ (reference sequence). CDR3 sequence (DNA): TGTGCCAGCAGCCCTCGACCCCGGGACACTACCTACGAGCAGTACTTC. It is translated as CASSPRPRDTTYEQYF.

The rearrangement joins TRBV13 to TRBJ2-1; the match to TRBD2 covers 7 bases. The V gene end was trimmed by 6 bases and the J gene end by 0 bases; junction bases not matched to a gene: 5. This CDR3 comprises 15 residues. Per the germline V gene, CDR1 is PRHDT and CDR2 is FYEKMQ (reference sequence). For the CDR3, the DNA is TGTGCCAGCAGGTCGACTAGCAGCTCCTACAATGAGCAGTTCTTC. Encoded protein: CASRSTSSSYNEQFF.